The clone carrying this TCR beta chain was found a few times. These data originate in a study of yellow fever vaccine responses in identical twins. V shed 0 bases and J shed 5 bases, with 11 bases lying between them. Germline CDR1 reads SQVTM; CDR2 reads ANQGSEA. This CDR3 is 13 amino acids long. MiXCR was run by TCRdb on the RT-PCR reads, yielding one entry per CDR3 protein. The table lists some 2,000 distinct CDR3 sequences, roughly 76% of them singletons. The material was T cells from blood (PBMCs), unsorted or a sorted subset (not recorded which), obtained before or after yellow fever vaccination (not recorded which). The sequence was obtained from a woman aged 18-35 years who received the yellow fever vaccine. V is TRBV29-1 and J is TRBJ2-7; no clear D. The CDR3 loop reads CSVEDRDRDEQYF. In DNA, the CDR3 is TGCAGCGTTGAAGATCGCGATCGGGACGAGCAGTACTTC.